What follows describes a single T cell receptor beta chain. The data were taken from a study of blood T cell repertoires in COVID-19. Turning to the study itself: Italy, Spain and the United States were the sources of the convalescent and acute COVID-19 samples. T cells, B-cell-depleted T cells, or PBMCs provided the cDNA or gDNA that served as material.

The germline CDR1 and CDR2 sequences are SEHNR and FQNEAQ (reference sequence). Trimming shortened V by 10 bases and J by 4 bases, and 22 bases separated the two germline ends. The CDR3 runs to 15 residues. In the original analysis: Amplified reference gene primers provided the basis for estimating nucleated cell counts. Here immunoSEQ multiplex PCR was the method, and the copy in TCRdb shows in-frame clones only, minus some. V and J calls and clone size come straight from that table; D and trimming were deduced from the DNA. The data show about 53,000 clones, roughly 89% seen once. The chain employs TRBV7-9 and TRBJ1-2; unclear D gene. The sequencing input was peripheral blood. This sequence was found in a man older than 75 with acute or convalescent COVID-19. The DNA for the CDR3 is TGTGCCACCCAGCCTCCGGGCCGGGGAACCTATGGCTACACCTTC. Amino acid sequence: CATQPPGRGTYGYTF. Full variable domain (outside the CDR3, taken from reference TRBV7-9 and TRBJ1-2): DTGVSQNPRHKITKRGQNVTFRCDPISEHNRLYWYRQTLGQGPEFLTYFQNEAQLEKSRLLSDRFSAERPKGSFSTLEIQRTEQGDSAMYLCATQPPGRGTYGYTFGSGTRLTVV.